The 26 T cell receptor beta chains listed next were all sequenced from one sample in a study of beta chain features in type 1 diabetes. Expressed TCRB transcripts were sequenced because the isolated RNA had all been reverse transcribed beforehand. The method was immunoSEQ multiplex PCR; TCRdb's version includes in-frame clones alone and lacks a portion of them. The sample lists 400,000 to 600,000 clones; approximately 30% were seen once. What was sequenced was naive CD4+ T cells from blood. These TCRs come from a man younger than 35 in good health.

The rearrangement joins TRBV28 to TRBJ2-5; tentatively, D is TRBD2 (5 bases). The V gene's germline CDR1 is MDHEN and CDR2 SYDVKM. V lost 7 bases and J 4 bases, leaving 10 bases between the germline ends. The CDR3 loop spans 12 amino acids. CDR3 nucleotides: TGTGCCAGCACGAGGGCCGGAGAGACCCAGTACTTC. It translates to CASTRAGETQYF.

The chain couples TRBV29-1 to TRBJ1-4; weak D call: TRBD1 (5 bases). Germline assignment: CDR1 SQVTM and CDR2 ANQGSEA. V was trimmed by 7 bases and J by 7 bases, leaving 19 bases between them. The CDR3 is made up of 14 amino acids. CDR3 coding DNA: TGCAGCGCCCTGAGCCGGGGCCAGGGTGAAAAACTGTTTTTT. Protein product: CSALSRGQGEKLFF.

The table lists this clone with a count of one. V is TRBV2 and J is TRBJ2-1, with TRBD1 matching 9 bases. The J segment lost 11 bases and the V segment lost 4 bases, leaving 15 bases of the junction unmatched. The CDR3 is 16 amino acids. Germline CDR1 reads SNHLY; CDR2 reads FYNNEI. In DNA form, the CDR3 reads TGTGCCAGCAGTGTAGAGACAGGGGACAGGGTGGATCAGCAGTTCTTC. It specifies CASSVETGDRVDQQFF.

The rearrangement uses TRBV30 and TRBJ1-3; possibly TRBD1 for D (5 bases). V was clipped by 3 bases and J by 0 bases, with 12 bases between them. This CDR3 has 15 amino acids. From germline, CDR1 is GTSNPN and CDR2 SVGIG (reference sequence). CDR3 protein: CAWRVTGGSGNTIYF. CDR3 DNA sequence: TGTGCCTGGAGGGTAACCGGGGGCTCTGGAAACACCATATATTTT.

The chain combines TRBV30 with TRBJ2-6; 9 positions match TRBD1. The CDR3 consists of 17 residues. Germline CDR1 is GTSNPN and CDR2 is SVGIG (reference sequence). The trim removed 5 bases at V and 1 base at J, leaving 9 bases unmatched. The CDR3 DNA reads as TGTGCCTGGGACACGGGACAGGGTGGGTCTGGGGCCAACGTCCTGACTTTC. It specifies CAWDTGQGGSGANVLTF.

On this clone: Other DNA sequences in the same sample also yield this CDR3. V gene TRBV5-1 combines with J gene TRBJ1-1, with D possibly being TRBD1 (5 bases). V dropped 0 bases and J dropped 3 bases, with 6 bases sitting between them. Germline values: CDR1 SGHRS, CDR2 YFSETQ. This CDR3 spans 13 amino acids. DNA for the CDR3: TGCGCCAGCAGCTTGGAACAGGACACTGAAGCTTTCTTT. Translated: CASSLEQDTEAFF.

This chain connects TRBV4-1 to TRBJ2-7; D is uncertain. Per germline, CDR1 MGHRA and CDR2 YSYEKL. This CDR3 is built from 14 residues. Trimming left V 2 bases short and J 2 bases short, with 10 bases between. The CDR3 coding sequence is TGCGCCAGCAGCCAACATCGGAGCCCCTACGAGCAGTACTTC. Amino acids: CASSQHRSPYEQYF.

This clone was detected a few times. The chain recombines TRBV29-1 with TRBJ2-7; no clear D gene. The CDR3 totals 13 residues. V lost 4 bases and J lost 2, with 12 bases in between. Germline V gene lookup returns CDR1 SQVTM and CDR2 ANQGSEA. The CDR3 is CSVGAAEPYEQYF. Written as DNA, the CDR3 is TGCAGCGTTGGTGCTGCGGAACCCTACGAGCAGTACTTC.

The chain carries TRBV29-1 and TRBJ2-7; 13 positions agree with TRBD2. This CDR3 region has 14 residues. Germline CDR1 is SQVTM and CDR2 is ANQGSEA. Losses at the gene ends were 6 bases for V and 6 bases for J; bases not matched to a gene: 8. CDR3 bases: TGCAGCGTACGGACTAGCGGGAGTTGGGGCGAGCAGTACTTC. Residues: CSVRTSGSWGEQYF.

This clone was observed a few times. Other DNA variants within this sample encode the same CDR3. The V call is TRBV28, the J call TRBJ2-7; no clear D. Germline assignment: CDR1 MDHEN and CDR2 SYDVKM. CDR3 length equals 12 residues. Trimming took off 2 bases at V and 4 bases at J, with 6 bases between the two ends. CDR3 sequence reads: CASSLATYEQYF. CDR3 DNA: TGTGCCAGCAGTTTAGCCACATACGAGCAGTACTTC.

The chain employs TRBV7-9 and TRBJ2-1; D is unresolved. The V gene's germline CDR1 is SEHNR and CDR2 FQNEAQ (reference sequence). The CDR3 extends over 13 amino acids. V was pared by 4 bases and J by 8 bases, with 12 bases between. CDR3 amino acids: CASSSSGGHEQFF. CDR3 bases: TGTGCCAGCAGCTCCTCCGGCGGACATGAGCAGTTCTTC.

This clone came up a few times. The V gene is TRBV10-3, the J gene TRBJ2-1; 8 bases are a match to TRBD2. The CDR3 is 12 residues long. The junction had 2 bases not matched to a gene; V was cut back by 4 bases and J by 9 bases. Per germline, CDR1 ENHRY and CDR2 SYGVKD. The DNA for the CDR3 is TGTGCCATCAGTGGCGGGGGGCCTGAGCAGTTCTTC. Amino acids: CAISGGGPEQFF.

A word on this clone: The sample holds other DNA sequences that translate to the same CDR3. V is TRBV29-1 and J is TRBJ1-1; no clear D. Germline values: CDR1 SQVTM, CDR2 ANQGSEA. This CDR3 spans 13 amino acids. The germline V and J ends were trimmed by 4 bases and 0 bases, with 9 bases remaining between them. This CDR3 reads CSVVRPLNTEAFF. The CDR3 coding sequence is TGCAGCGTTGTTCGTCCATTGAACACTGAAGCTTTCTTT.

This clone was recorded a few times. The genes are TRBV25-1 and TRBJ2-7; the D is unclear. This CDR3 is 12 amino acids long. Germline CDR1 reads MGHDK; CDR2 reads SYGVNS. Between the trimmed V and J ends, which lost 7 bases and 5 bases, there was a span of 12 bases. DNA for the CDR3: TGTGCCAGCACAGCAGGTTTCAACGAGCAGTACTTC. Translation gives CASTAGFNEQYF.

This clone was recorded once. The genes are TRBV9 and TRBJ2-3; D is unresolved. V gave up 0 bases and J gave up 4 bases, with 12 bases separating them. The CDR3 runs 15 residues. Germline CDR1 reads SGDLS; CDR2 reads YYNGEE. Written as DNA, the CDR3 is TGTGCCAGCAGCGTAGCTCTTAGCCATCCAGATACGCAGTATTTT. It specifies CASSVALSHPDTQYF.

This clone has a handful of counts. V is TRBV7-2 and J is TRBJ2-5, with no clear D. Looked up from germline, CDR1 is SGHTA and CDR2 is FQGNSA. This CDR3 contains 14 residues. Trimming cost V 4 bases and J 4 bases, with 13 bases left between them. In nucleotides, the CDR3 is TGTGCCAGCAGCTCGAGTAGGGTCCGAGAGACCCAGTACTTC. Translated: CASSSSRVRETQYF.

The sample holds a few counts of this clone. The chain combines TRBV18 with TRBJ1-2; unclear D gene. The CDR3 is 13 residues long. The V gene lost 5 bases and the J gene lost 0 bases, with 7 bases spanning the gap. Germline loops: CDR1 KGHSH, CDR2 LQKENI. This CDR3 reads CASSGAPNYGYTF. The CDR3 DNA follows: TGTGCCAGCTCAGGCGCTCCTAACTATGGCTACACCTTC.

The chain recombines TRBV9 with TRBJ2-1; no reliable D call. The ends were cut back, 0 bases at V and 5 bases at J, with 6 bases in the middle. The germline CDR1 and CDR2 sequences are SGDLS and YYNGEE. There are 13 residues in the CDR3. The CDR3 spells CASSVGPNNEQFF. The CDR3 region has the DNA TGTGCCAGCAGCGTAGGACCTAACAATGAGCAGTTCTTC.

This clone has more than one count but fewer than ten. The CDR3 loop reads CAWSRWALTSRDNEQFF. In DNA, the CDR3 is TGTGCCTGGAGTCGATGGGCCCTGACTAGCCGGGACAATGAGCAGTTCTTC. J is TRBJ2-1 and V is TRBV30, with 7 bases lining up with TRBD2. The J segment lost 5 bases and the V segment lost 2 bases, leaving 15 bases of the junction unmatched. The germline CDR1 and CDR2 sequences are GTSNPN and SVGIG (reference sequence). This CDR3 comprises 17 residues.

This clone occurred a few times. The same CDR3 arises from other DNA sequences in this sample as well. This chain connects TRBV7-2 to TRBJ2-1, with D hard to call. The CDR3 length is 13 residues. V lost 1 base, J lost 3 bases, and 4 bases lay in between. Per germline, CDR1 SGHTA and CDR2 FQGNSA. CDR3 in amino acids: CASSLDSYNEQFF. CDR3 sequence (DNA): TGTGCCAGCAGCTTAGACAGCTACAATGAGCAGTTCTTC.

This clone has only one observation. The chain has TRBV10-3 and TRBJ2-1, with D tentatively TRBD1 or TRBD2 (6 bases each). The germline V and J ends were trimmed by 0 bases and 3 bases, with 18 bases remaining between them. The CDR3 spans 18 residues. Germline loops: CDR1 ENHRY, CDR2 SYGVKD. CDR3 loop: CAISESSVGGGLYNEQFF. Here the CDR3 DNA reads TGTGCCATCAGTGAGTCGAGCGTAGGTGGGGGGCTCTACAATGAGCAGTTCTTC.

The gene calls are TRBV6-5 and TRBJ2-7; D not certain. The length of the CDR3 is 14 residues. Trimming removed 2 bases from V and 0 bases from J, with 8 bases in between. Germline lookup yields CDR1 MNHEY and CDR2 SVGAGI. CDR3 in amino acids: CASSYGVSSYEQYF. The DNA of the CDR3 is TGTGCCAGCAGTTACGGTGTGAGCTCCTACGAGCAGTACTTC.

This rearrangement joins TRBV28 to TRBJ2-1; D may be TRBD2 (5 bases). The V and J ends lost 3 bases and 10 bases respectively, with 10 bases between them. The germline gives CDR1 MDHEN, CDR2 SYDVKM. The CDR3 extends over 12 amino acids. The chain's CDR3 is CASSLREREQFF. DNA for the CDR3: TGTGCCAGCAGTTTGAGGGAAAGAGAGCAGTTCTTC.

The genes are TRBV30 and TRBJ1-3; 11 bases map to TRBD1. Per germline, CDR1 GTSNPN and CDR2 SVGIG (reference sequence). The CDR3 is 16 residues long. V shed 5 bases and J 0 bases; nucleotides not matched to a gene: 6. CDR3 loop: CAWDQDRGLSGNTIYF. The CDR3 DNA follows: TGTGCCTGGGACCAGGACAGGGGGCTCTCTGGAAACACCATATATTTT.

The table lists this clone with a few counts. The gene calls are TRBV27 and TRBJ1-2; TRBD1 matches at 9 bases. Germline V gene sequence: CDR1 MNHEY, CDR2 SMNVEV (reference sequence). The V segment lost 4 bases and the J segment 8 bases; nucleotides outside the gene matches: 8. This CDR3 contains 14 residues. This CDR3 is CASSSPGTGLGYTF. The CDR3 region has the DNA TGTGCCAGCAGTTCACCCGGGACAGGGTTAGGCTACACCTTC.

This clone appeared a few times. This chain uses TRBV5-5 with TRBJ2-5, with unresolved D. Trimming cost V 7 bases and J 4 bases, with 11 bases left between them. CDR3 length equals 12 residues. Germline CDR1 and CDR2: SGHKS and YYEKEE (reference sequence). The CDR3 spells CASVFTRETQYF. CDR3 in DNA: TGTGCCAGCGTCTTCACCCGAGAGACCCAGTACTTC. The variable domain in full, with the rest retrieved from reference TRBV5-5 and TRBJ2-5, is DAGVTQSPTHLIKTRGQQVTLRCSPISGHKSVSWYQQVLGQGPQFIFQYYEKEERGRGNFPDRFSARQFPNYSSELNVNALLLGDSALYLCASVFTRETQYFGPGTRLLVL.